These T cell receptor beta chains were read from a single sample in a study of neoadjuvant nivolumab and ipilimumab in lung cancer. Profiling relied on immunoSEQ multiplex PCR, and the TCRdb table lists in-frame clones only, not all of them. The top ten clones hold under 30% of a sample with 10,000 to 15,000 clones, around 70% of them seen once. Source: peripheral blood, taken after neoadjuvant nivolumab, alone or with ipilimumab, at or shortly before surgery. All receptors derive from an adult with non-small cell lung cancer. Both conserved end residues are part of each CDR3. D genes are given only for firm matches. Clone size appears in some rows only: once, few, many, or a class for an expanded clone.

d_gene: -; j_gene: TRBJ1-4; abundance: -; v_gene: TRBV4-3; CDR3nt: TGCGCCAGCAGCCAAACCGGGACGCCCTATGAAAAACTGTTTTTT; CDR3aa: CASSQTGTPYEKLFF
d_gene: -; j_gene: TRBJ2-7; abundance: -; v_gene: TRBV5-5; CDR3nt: TGTGCCAGCAGCTTGTCCGTTGTGGACAGCACCTACGAGCAGTACTTC; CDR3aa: CASSLSVVDSTYEQYF
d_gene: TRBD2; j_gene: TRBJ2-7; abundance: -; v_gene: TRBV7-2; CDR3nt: TGTGCCAGCAGCTCTCGAGCGGGAGCGGTATACGAGCAGTACTTC; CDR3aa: CASSSRAGAVYEQYF
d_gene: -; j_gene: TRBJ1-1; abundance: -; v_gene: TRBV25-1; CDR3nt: TGTGCCAGCAGTGACCGTTCGGGACTTGAAGCTTTCTTT; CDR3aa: CASSDRSGLEAFF
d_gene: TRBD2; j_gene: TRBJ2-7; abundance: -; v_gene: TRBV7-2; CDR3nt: TGTGCCAGCAGCTTGGGAGCGGGGGGCGTCGGCGAGCAGTACTTC; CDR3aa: CASSLGAGGVGEQYF
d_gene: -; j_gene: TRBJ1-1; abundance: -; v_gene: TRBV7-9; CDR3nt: TGTGCCAGCAGTCTAACCGACCAGGCGACTTTCTTT; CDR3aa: CASSLTDQATFF
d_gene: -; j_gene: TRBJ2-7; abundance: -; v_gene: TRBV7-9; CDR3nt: TGTGCCAGCAGCCAGGACATGTCAGCCTACGAGCAGTACTTC; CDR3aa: CASSQDMSAYEQYF
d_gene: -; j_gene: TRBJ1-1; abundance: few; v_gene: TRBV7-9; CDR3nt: TGTGCCAGCAGCTCCTACACTGAAGCTTTCTTT; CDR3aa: CASSSYTEAFF
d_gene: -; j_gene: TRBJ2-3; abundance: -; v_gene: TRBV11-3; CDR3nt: TGTGCCAGCAGCCAGGGGACGGATGTGTCCACAGATACGCAGTATTTT; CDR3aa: CASSQGTDVSTDTQYF
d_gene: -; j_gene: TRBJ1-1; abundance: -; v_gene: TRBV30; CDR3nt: TGTGCCTGGGAGAACAGTGGCGGCACTGAAGCTTTCTTT; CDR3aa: CAWENSGGTEAFF
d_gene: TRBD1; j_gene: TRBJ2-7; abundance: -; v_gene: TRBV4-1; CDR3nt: TGCGCCAGCAGCCCTCGGACAGGAGGCCCCTACGAGCAGTACTTC; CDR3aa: CASSPRTGGPYEQYF
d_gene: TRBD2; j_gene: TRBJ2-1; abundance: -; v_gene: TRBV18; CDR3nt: TGTGCCAGCTCACGTTCCGGGACTAGCGGGACCGACAATGAGCAGTTCTTC; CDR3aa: CASSRSGTSGTDNEQFF
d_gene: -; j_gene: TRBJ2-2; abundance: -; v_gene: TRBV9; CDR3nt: TGTGCCAGCAGCGTAGGCCTCACCGGGGAGCTGTTTTTT; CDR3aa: CASSVGLTGELFF
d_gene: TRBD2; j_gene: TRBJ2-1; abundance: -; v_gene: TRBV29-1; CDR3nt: TGCAGCGTTACGGGACTAGCGGCCTACAATGAGCAGTTCTTC; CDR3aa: CSVTGLAAYNEQFF
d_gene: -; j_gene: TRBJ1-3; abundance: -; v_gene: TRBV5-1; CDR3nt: TGCGCCAGCATGGGCGGAAACACCATATATTTT; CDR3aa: CASMGGNTIYF
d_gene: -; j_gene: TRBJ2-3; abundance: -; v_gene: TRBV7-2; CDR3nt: TGTGCCAGCAGCACACAGAAGACCACGCAGTATTTT; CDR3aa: CASSTQKTTQYF
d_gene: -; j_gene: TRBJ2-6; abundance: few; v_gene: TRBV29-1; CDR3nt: TGCAGCGTTCGGGGCAGCTCTGGGGCCAACGTCCTGACTTTC; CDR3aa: CSVRGSSGANVLTF
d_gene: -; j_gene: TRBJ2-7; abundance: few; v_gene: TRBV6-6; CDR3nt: TGTGCCAGCAGTTACGGACCGCTGGGGGACGAGCAGTACTTC; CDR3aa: CASSYGPLGDEQYF
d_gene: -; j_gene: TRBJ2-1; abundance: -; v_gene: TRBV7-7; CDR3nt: TGTGCTAGCAGCTGGGCACAGGACAATGAGCAGTTCTTC; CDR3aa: CASSWAQDNEQFF
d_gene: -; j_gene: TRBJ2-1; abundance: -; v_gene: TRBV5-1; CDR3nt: TGCGCCAGCAGCTTTTCGTTAGGTGGGGAGCAGTTCTTC; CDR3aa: CASSFSLGGEQFF
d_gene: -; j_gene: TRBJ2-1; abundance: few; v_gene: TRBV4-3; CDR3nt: TGCGCCAGCAGCCAAGTAGAAGATGAGCAGTTCTTC; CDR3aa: CASSQVEDEQFF
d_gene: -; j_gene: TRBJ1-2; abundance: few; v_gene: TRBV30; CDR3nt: TGTGCCTGGAGAGTCAACAGGGCTGGCTACACCTTC; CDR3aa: CAWRVNRAGYTF
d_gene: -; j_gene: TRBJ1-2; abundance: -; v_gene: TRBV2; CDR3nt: TGTGCCAGCAGCTACTCCCAGGCACTTCCCGGCTACACCTTC; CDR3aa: CASSYSQALPGYTF
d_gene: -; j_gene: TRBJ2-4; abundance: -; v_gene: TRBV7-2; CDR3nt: TGTGCCAGCAGCTTAGAGGCGCAGCCCTCTGAACTAGGGTTC; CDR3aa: CASSLEAQPSELGF
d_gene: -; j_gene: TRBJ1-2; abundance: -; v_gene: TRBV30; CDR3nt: TGTGCCTGGAGCCCCCAGAGGCGCTACACCTTC; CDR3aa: CAWSPQRRYTF
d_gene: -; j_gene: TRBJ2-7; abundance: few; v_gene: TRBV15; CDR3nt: TGTGCCACCAGCAGAGATCTGAGGGGCGAGCAGTACTTC; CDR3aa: CATSRDLRGEQYF
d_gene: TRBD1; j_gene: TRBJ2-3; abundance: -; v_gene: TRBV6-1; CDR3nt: TGTGCCAGCAGCTGGACAGGGGACCTCACAGATACGCAGTATTTT; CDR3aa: CASSWTGDLTDTQYF
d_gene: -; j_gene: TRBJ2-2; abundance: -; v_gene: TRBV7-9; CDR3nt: TGTGCCAGCAGCTTAGATGGTTGGGGGGCGTACACCGGGGAGCTGTTTTTT; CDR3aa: CASSLDGWGAYTGELFF
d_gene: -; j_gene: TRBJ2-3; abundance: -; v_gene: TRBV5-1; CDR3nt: TGCGCCAGCAGTCTTGAGGGGACTGCTAGCACAGATACGCAGTATTTT; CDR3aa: CASSLEGTASTDTQYF
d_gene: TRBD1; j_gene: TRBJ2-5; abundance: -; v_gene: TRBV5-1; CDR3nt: TGCGCCAGCAGCTGGGGACAGGGTACGGAGACCCAGTACTTC; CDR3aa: CASSWGQGTETQYF
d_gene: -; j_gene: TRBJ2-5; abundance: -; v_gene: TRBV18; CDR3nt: TGTGCCAGCTCACCTGGACAGCAAGAGACCCAGTACTTC; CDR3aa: CASSPGQQETQYF
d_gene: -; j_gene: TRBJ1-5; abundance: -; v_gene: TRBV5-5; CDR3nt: TGTGCCAGCAGCACTAGGCCGGACAGTTATCAGCCCCAGCATTTT; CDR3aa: CASSTRPDSYQPQHF
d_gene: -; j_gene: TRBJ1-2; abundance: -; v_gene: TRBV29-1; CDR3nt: TGCAGCGCCCCTACGCAGGGAGGAGAAGATGGCTACACCTTC; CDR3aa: CSAPTQGGEDGYTF
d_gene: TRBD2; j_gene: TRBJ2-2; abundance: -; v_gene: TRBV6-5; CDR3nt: TGTGCCAGCAGTTGGGGGACTAGCGGGACCGGGGAGCTGTTTTTT; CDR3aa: CASSWGTSGTGELFF
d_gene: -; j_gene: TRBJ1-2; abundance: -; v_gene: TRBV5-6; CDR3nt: TGTGCCAGCAGCTTGGGCGTAGGGTCTCTTAACTATGGCTACACCTTC; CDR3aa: CASSLGVGSLNYGYTF
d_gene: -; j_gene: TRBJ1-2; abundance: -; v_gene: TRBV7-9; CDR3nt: TGTGCCAGCAGCCGAGGGACTACAAGAGGCTACACCTTC; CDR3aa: CASSRGTTRGYTF
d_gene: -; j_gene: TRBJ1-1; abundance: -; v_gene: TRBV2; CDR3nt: TGTGCCAGCAGGACTGACTACAACACTGAAGCTTTCTTT; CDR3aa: CASRTDYNTEAFF
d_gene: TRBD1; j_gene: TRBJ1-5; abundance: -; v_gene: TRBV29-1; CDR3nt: TGCAGCGTTGGACAGGGGGTTTCCAATCAGCCCCAGCATTTT; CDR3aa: CSVGQGVSNQPQHF
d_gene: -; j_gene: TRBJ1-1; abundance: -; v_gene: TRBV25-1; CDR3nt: TGTGCCAGCACCTATCATTCTGGGGGTGAAGCTTTCTTT; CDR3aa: CASTYHSGGEAFF
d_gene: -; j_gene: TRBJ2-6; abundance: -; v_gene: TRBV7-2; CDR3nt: TGTGCCAGCAGCAGGAGGAGGCTAACCGGGCATGGGGCCAACGTCCTGACTTTC; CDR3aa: CASSRRRLTGHGANVLTF
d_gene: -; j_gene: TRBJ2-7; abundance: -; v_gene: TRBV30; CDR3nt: TGTGCCTGTAGTAGGGGCGCCTCCTCCTACGAGCAGTACTTC; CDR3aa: CACSRGASSYEQYF
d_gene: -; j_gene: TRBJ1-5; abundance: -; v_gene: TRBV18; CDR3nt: TGTGCCAGCTCACCAGACCCCCAGGATCAGCCCCAGCATTTT; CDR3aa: CASSPDPQDQPQHF
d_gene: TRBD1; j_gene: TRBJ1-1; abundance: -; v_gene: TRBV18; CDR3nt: TGTGCCAGCTCGGGACAGGCGAACACTGAAGCTTTCTTT; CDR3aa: CASSGQANTEAFF
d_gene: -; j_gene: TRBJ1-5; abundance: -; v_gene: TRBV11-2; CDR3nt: TGTGCCAGCAGTCGGCAGGGCAATCAGCCCCAGCATTTT; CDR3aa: CASSRQGNQPQHF
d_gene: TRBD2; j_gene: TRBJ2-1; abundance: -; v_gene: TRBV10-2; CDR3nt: TGCGCCAGCGTAACTAGCGGGGTCAATGAGCAGTTCTTC; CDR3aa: CASVTSGVNEQFF
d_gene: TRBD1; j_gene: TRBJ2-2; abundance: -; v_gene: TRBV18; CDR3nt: TGTGCCAGCTCACCTGGGACAGGGTATGACACCGGGGAGCTGTTTTTT; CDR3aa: CASSPGTGYDTGELFF
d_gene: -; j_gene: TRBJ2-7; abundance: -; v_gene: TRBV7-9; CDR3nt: TGTGCCAGCAGCTTGTCCTACGAGCAGTACTTC; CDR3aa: CASSLSYEQYF